The present T cell receptor (beta chain) was sequenced within a study of monozygotic twins with inflammatory bowel disease. Notes on the study in general: Limited power may explain why concordant and discordant twins showed no difference in repertoire similarity. Twins with IBD were found to have lower TCRbeta diversity (inverse Simpson) than healthy co-twins.

The UMIs contained a 6-nucleotide sample barcode. They were added by template switching during cDNA synthesis. No DNA is given; TCRdb re-called the 5' RACE reads and lists each CDR3 protein once. The sample features about 350,000 distinct CDR3 sequences, with over 2% in its top ten. About this clonotype itself: Its antigen is currently unknown.

The CDR3 totals 13 residues. Sequencing used blood. The chain uses TRBV12-3 or TRBV12-4 and TRBJ2-3. The clonotype originates from a human donor with ulcerative colitis or Crohn's disease, or a healthy co-twin of an affected twin (not recorded which). CDR3 loop: CASRSRRVDTQYF.